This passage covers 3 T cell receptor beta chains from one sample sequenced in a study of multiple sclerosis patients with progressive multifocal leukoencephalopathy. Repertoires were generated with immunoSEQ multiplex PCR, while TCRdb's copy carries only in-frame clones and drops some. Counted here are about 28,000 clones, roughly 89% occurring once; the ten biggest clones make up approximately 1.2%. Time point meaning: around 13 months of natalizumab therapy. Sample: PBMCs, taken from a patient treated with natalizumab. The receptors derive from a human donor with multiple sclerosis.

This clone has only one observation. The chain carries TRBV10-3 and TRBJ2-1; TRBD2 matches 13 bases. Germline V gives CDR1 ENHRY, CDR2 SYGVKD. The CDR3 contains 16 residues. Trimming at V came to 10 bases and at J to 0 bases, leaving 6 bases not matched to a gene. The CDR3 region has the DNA TGTGCCACTGGGACTAGCGGGGCGAGCTCCTACAATGAGCAGTTCTTC. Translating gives CATGTSGASSYNEQFF.

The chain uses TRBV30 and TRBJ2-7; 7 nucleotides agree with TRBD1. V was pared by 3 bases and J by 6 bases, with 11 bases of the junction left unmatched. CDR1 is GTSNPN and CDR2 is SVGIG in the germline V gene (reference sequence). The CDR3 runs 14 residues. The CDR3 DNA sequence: TGTGCCTGGAGGCCGGGGACAGCCCGTTTCGAGCAGTACTTC. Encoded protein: CAWRPGTARFEQYF. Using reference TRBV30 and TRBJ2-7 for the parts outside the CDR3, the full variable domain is SQTIHQWPATLVQPVGSPLSLECTVEGTSNPNLYWYRQAAGRGLQLLFYSVGIGQISSEVPQNLSASRPQDRQFILSSKKLLLSDSGFYLCAWRPGTARFEQYFGPGTRLTVT.

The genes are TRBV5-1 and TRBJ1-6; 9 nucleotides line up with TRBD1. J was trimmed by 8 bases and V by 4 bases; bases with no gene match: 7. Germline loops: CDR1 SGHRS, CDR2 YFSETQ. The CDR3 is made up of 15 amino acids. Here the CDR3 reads CASSTRDRADSPLHF. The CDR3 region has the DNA TGCGCCAGCAGCACCCGGGACAGGGCAGATTCACCCCTCCACTTT.